This T cell receptor beta chain was recovered during a study of radiation and T cells in renal cell carcinoma. Study overall: Nephrectomy followed 15 Gy stereotactic body radiation by 4 weeks.

Regarding the study as a whole: Top tumor clonotypes rose in blood 2 weeks post-radiation, then contracted. Without pretreatment biopsies, baseline tumor clonotype presence was undetermined.

On this clone itself: The antigen is undetermined.

Indicated time point: baseline pretreatment blood. The treatment is: 15 Gy SBRT to primary tumor, nephrectomy 4 weeks later. Blood was sampled at baseline, 2 weeks and 4 weeks after SBRT. CDR1 is LGHNA and CDR2 is YSLEER in the germline V gene. V lost 0 bases, J lost 3 bases, and 7 bases stayed unmatched. The length of the CDR3 is 17 residues. Profiling relied on immunoSEQ multiplex PCR, and the TCRdb table lists in-frame clones only, not all of them. The data contain 150,000 or so clones, roughly 80% of them singletons. This TCR was sampled from a woman in her forties or fifties with renal cell carcinoma. This chain links TRBV4-3 with TRBJ1-3; the match to TRBD1 covers 8 bases. The sequencing here drew on blood, taken from a patient whose treatment included radiotherapy and nephrectomy. The CDR3 DNA is TGCGCCAGCAGCCAAGATCCCCAGGGGGCAAGTGGAAACACCATATATTTT. This translates into CASSQDPQGASGNTIYF.